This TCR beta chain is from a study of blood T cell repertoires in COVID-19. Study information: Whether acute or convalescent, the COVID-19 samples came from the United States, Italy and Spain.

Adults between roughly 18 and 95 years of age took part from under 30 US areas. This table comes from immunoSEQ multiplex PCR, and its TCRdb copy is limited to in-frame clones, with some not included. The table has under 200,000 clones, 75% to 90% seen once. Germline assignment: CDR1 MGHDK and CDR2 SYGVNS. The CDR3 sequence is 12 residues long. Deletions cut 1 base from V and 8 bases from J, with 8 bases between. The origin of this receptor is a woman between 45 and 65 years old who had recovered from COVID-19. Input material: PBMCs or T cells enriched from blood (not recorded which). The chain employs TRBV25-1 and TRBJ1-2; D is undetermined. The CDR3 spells CASSESGLGYTF. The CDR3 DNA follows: TGTGCCAGCAGTGAATCAGGCCTGGGCTACACCTTC.